This T cell receptor beta chain was identified during a study of shared clonotypes between healthy human individuals. Study outcomes and limitations: Shared clonotypes across all four donors exceeded non-shared ones in generation probability.

The data were produced by immunoSEQ multiplex PCR, yet TCRdb's version contains in-frame clones alone and is incomplete. The table shows more than 1.2 million clones, with 98% occurring only once. V shed 10 bases and J shed 4 bases, with 25 bases lying between them. This CDR3 has 16 amino acids. Germline lookup yields CDR1 LNHDA and CDR2 SQIVND (reference sequence). This clone was seen just once. Its antigen remains unidentified. The donor cohort consisted entirely of Caucasian adults residing in Nashville, Tennessee. The chain recombines TRBV19 with TRBJ2-5; D tentatively fits TRBD1 or TRBD2 (5 bases each). The sequencing sample was made of naive CD4+ T cells sorted from blood. Stated subset: CD45RA+ positively selected. The sequence derives from a man aged 25 to 45 in good health. CDR3 sequence (DNA): TGTGCCACCAAAGTGGGGGTCAGGGTAGGACGAGAGACCCAGTACTTC. This codes for CATKVGVRVGRETQYF.